This T cell receptor (beta chain) was retrieved from a study of T cells in narcolepsy. After removal of 6 bases from V and 3 bases from J, the junction contained 8 bases not matched to a gene. CDR3 length: 15 residues. From germline, CDR1 is MNHEY and CDR2 SVGAGI. Sequencing was performed with immunoSEQ multiplex PCR; in TCRdb, only in-frame clones are kept and a portion is missing. This sample has about 32,000 clones, with 79% found just once. The chain joins TRBV6-5 to TRBJ2-1; 7 bases fit TRBD2. Source material: memory (CD45RA-) CD4+ T cells from blood. The TCR sequence derives from a human donor in good health. CDR3 loop: CASRTLAGVYNEQFF. DNA for the CDR3: TGTGCCAGCAGGACACTCGCGGGGGTCTACAATGAGCAGTTCTTC.